Detailed here is one TCR beta chain. Its antigen is as yet unknown. The CDR3 extends over 16 amino acids. The germline V gene has CDR1 SGHTS and CDR2 YDEGEE. Trimming removed 4 bases from V and 11 bases from J; junction bases left unmatched: 14. Whereas donors were nominally healthy upon sampling, unrecorded immune exposures were probable. These data come from a study of cytomegalovirus exposure and HLA in healthy donors. The PCR had 60 Vbeta and 13 Jbeta primers. Clones were read by immunoSEQ multiplex PCR, and TCRdb kept only the in-frame ones, dropping some. The repertoire holds 90,000 to 140,000 clones, over 70% seen once, with roughly 1.2% in the top ten. Whole-study results and caveats: Equally common other TCR beta chains were less clonally expanded than HLA-associated ones, a later analysis found.

This sequence was found in a middle-aged man in good health and CMV-seronegative. This chain uses TRBV5-8 with TRBJ1-4, with 10 bases identical to TRBD1. Sequenced input: PBMCs. As DNA, the CDR3 is TGTGCCAGCAGCCTAACCGGGACAGGGGCCTCGGGGAAACTGTTTTTT. Its translation: CASSLTGTGASGKLFF.